The 10 T cell receptor beta chains given below trace back to one sample, sequenced in a study of T cells in Graves' hyperthyroidism and ophthalmopathy. Amplified TCR beta CDR3 regions came from RNA transcripts. TCR CDR3 regions were first amplified by RT-PCR with HTBI primers. A single record per CDR3 protein comes from TCRdb applying MiXCR to the multiplex PCR reads. The sample has under 400,000 distinct CDR3 sequences; around 14% are singletons. The specimen was blood. Receptors originate from a young woman with Graves' hyperthyroidism.

This clonotype was found many times. This may be a read error: a much more frequent sequence differs by one nucleotide. This chain uses TRBV5-6 with TRBJ1-1, with D perhaps matching TRBD1 (6 bases). Trimming took off 4 bases at V and 1 base at J, with 11 bases between the two ends. CDR1 is SGHDT and CDR2 is YYEEEE in the germline V gene. This CDR3 comprises 14 residues. The CDR3 spells CASSPQGSNTEAFF. CDR3 DNA: TGTGCCAGCAGCCCACAGGGATCGAACACTGAAGCTTTCTTT.

This clonotype appeared many times. This chain links TRBV5-1 with TRBJ2-7; possible D gene TRBD2, 6 bases. CDR3 size: 13 residues. V lost 7 bases to trimming and J lost 2 bases, with 13 bases between them. CDR1 and CDR2 from the germline V gene are SGHRS and YFSETQ. CDR3 DNA: TGCGCCAGCTCTTCGGGCGGGGCCTACGAGCAGTACTTC. As protein: CASSSGGAYEQYF. Supplemented by reference TRBV5-1 and TRBJ2-7, the full variable domain reads KAGVTQTPRYLIKTRGQQVTLSCSPISGHRSVSWYQQTPGQGLQFLFEYFSETQRNKGNFPGRFSGRQFSNSRSEMNVSTLELGDSALYLCASSSGGAYEQYFGPGTRLTVT.

This clonotype has a handful of counts. This chain connects TRBV5-5 to TRBJ2-6, with D unclear. V lost 4 bases, J lost 4 bases, and 9 bases lay in between. This CDR3 comprises 14 residues. The germline CDR1 and CDR2 sequences are SGHKS and YYEKEE (reference sequence). CDR3 DNA: TGTGCCAGCAGCGACCCCGGGGGGGCCAACGTCCTGACTTTC. It is translated as CASSDPGGANVLTF.

There are a few counts of this clonotype. The rearrangement uses TRBV5-6 and TRBJ2-5, with 8 bases that match TRBD2. V trimming: 4 bases; J trimming: 4 bases; junction bases outside the gene matches: 12. CDR1 and CDR2 from the germline V gene are SGHDT and YYEEEE. The CDR3 length is 16 residues. This chain's CDR3 is CASSPRGGGLGETQYF. CDR3 sequence (DNA): TGTGCCAGCAGCCCTAGAGGCGGGGGGCTAGGAGAGACCCAGTACTTC.

This clonotype was observed at least ten times. The chain carries TRBV19 and TRBJ2-7; perhaps TRBD2 as D (6 bases). Germline V gene data show CDR1 as LNHDA and CDR2 as SQIVND (reference sequence). V lost 5 bases and J lost 2, with 16 bases in between. The CDR3 sequence is 15 residues long. CDR3 sequence (DNA): TGTGCCAGTAGTTCGCAAGCGGGCGCTACCTACGAGCAGTACTTC. This translates into CASSSQAGATYEQYF.

This clonotype was recorded a few times. At one end the junction does not follow the germline gene, possibly because of a read error. The gene calls are TRBV2 and TRBJ2-1; no reliable D call. CDR1 is SNHLY and CDR2 is FYNNEI in the germline V gene. The CDR3 is 13 amino acids. CDR3 DNA sequence: TGTGCCAGCAGTCAAATTCGAACAAATGAGCAGCTCTTC. Protein sequence: CASSQIRTNEQLF.

The sample holds a few counts of this clonotype. In DNA form, the CDR3 reads TGTGCCAGCAGCAGAGCGGGGGCCAACCAAGAGACCCAGTACTTC. This translates into CASSRAGANQETQYF. V and J are TRBV27 and TRBJ2-5, with 8 bases fitting TRBD2. The CDR3 contains 15 residues. Germline V lookup: CDR1 MNHEY, CDR2 SMNVEV (reference sequence). The J segment lost 0 bases and the V segment lost 6 bases, leaving 6 bases of the junction unmatched.

This clonotype was found many times. The chain uses TRBV7-2 and TRBJ2-5; the match to TRBD2 covers 7 bases. The germline CDR1 and CDR2 sequences are SGHTA and FQGNSA. This CDR3 spans 17 amino acids. Losses at the gene ends were 6 bases for V and 4 bases for J; bases not matched to a gene: 17. The CDR3 nucleotides are TGTGCCAGCAGTGACCCGACTAGCCCCGGGGAGGGAGAGACCCAGTACTTC. It specifies CASSDPTSPGEGETQYF.

The gene calls are TRBV28 and TRBJ2-3; no firm D call. V was clipped by 3 bases and J by 6 bases, with 16 bases between them. The CDR3 spans 15 residues. CDR1 MDHEN and CDR2 SYDVKM come from the germline V gene. In nucleotides, the CDR3 is TGTGCCAGCAGTTTCTTGGTTCGTAAAAAGGATACGCAGTATTTT. It codes for CASSFLVRKKDTQYF.

This clonotype was seen repeatedly, ten times or more. V usage is TRBV4-1 and J usage is TRBJ1-2; D may be TRBD1 (5 bases). From germline, CDR1 is MGHRA and CDR2 YSYEKL. The CDR3 spans 16 residues. Trimming took off 0 bases at V and 8 bases at J, with 19 bases between the two ends. CDR3: CASSQDKEGIGYGYTF. DNA for the CDR3: TGCGCCAGCAGCCAAGATAAAGAGGGGATCGGCTACGGCTACACCTTC.